A single sample is the source of the 18 T cell receptor beta chains below, sequenced in a study of T cells after yellow fever vaccination. TCRdb reprocessed the 5' RACE reads via MiXCR and lists one record per CDR3 protein. The data contain approximately 240,000 distinct CDR3 sequences, about 3.7% of them singletons. Specimen: PBMCs, collected 15 days after the yellow fever booster vaccination. The receptors here all came from a man aged 18 to 29 who received the YFV17D yellow fever vaccine.

In this sample, this clonotype turned up many times. The chain recombines TRBV12-3 or TRBV12-4 with TRBJ2-7, with D tentatively TRBD1 (5 bases). The CDR3 length is 13 residues. V was pared by 5 bases and J by 3 bases, with 11 bases between. CDR3 region: CASSPGHLYEQYF. The CDR3 nucleotides read TGTGCCAGCAGTCCAGGACACCTCTACGAGCAGTACTTC.

This clonotype was detected many times. This sequence joins TRBV7-3 and TRBJ2-5; D gene uncertain. Germline V gene sequence: CDR1 SGHTA, CDR2 FQGTGA. V was pared by 2 bases and J by 5 bases, with 9 bases between. The CDR3 spans 13 residues. The CDR3 DNA is TGTGCCAGCAGCTTATATGCTTGGGAGACCCAGTACTTC. This codes for CASSLYAWETQYF.

This clonotype was counted many times. The genes are TRBV19 and TRBJ1-2; maybe TRBD1 (5 bases). Germline V gives CDR1 LNHDA, CDR2 SQIVND (reference sequence). The CDR3 is 13 residues long. Trimming shortened V by 6 bases and J by 8 bases, and 16 bases separated the two germline ends. The CDR3 DNA follows: TGTGCCAGTAGACGCCCGGGGCTGATCGGCTACACCTTC. Translating it yields CASRRPGLIGYTF.

In this sample, this clonotype turned up many times. The chain joins TRBV7-9 to TRBJ1-1; weak D call: TRBD1 (5 bases). CDR1 is SEHNR and CDR2 is FQNEAQ in the germline V gene (reference sequence). The CDR3 is made up of 16 amino acids. Trimming took off 7 bases at V and 3 bases at J, with 21 bases between the two ends. In nucleotides, the CDR3 is TGTGCCAGCACCGCGTGGGGTAGGGGCCATTACACTGAAGCTTTCTTT. This codes for CASTAWGRGHYTEAFF. Together with reference TRBV7-9 and TRBJ1-1, the CDR3 gives the full variable domain: DTGVSQNPRHKITKRGQNVTFRCDPISEHNRLYWYRQTLGQGPEFLTYFQNEAQLEKSRLLSDRFSAERPKGSFSTLEIQRTEQGDSAMYLCASTAWGRGHYTEAFFGQGTRLTVV.

In this sample, this clonotype turned up many times. V and J are TRBV10-3 and TRBJ1-6; the D is unclear. The length of the CDR3 is 14 residues. The V gene's germline CDR1 is ENHRY and CDR2 SYGVKD. The V end lost 3 bases, the J end lost 5 bases, and 8 bases lay between the germline ends. The CDR3, as DNA: TGTGCCATCAGTGACGAGGAGAATAATTCACCCCTCCACTTT. Protein product: CAISDEENNSPLHF.

The table lists this clonotype with many counts. The chain combines TRBV19 with TRBJ1-1; D gene uncertain. The ends were cut back, 5 bases at V and 7 bases at J, with 26 bases in the middle. The germline V gene encodes CDR1 LNHDA and CDR2 SQIVND (reference sequence). The CDR3 totals 17 residues. The CDR3, as DNA: TGTGCCAGTAGTCTGGGTGGGATTGGGCTCACCACTCTTGAAGCTTTCTTT. It codes for CASSLGGIGLTTLEAFF.

This clonotype was observed many times. The CDR3 region has the DNA TGCGCCAGCAGCTTGGAAAGCGCTCGCTCCTACGAGCAGTACTTC. The encoded protein is CASSLESARSYEQYF. The V gene is TRBV5-1, the J gene TRBJ2-7; D not resolved. The CDR3 totals 15 residues. Germline V gives CDR1 SGHRS, CDR2 YFSETQ. V was shortened by 0 bases and J by 0 bases, with 10 bases between the two germline ends.

This clonotype was counted many times. The chain uses TRBV12-3 or TRBV12-4 and TRBJ1-2; tentatively, D is TRBD1 (5 bases). Trimming removed 5 bases from V and 2 bases from J, with 12 bases in between. CDR3 size: 14 residues. The CDR3: CASSPGTENYGYTF. CDR3 DNA sequence: TGTGCCAGCAGTCCCGGGACGGAAAACTATGGCTACACCTTC.

This clonotype occurred many times. The V and J genes are TRBV12-3 or TRBV12-4 and TRBJ2-2, with 8 nucleotides matching TRBD2. J was trimmed by 5 bases and V by 4 bases; bases with no gene match: 6. The CDR3 consists of 15 residues. The CDR3 reads CASSWSGGATGELFF. CDR3 nucleotides: TGTGCCAGCAGTTGGAGCGGGGGAGCTACCGGGGAGCTGTTTTTT.

This clonotype was seen repeatedly, ten times or more. The rearrangement uses TRBV12-3 or TRBV12-4 and TRBJ2-5; tentatively, D is TRBD1 (7 bases). This CDR3 is built from 15 residues. Trimming stripped 6 bases from V and 2 bases from J, with 16 bases between. The CDR3 DNA is TGTGCCAGCAGACCGGTCAGGGGGGTTCAAGAGACCCAGTACTTC. Amino acid sequence: CASRPVRGVQETQYF.

The chain has TRBV12-3 or TRBV12-4 and TRBJ1-5, with 8 bases identical to TRBD1. Trimming took 2 bases from V and 5 from J; bases not matched to a gene: 5. The CDR3 extends over 15 amino acids. CDR3 DNA: TGTGCCAGCAGTTTAAGAGGACAGGGATATCAGCCCCAGCATTTT. It specifies CASSLRGQGYQPQHF.

In its sample, this clonotype was seen a few times. The chain uses TRBV5-1 and TRBJ2-3; 10 bases map to TRBD2. Germline-derived CDR1 and CDR2 are SGHRS and YFSETQ. The ends lost 4 bases at V and 1 base at J; junction bases unmatched: 6. The CDR3 has 16 residues. CDR3 nucleotide sequence: TGCGCCAGCAGCAGGCTCCTAGCGGGGGGCACAGATACGCAGTATTTT. Translated: CASSRLLAGGTDTQYF.

This clonotype has ten or more counts. The rearrangement uses TRBV6-1 and TRBJ2-7; tentative D call: TRBD1 (5 bases). Germline CDR1 MNHNS, CDR2 SASEGT. The CDR3 loop spans 15 amino acids. Trimming left V 6 bases short and J 2 bases short, with 17 bases between. CDR3 amino acids: CASRTRYRLTYEQYF. DNA of the CDR3: TGTGCCAGCAGGACCCGGTACAGGTTGACCTACGAGCAGTACTTC.

There are many counts of this clonotype. The chain employs TRBV4-3 and TRBJ2-5; D gene unclear. This CDR3 contains 14 residues. Germline V gene sequence: CDR1 LGHNA, CDR2 YSLEER. Deletions cut 0 bases from V and 5 bases from J, with 10 bases between. The CDR3 is CASSQDMSSETQYF. DNA of the CDR3: TGCGCCAGCAGCCAAGATATGAGTTCGGAGACCCAGTACTTC.

In this sample, this clonotype turned up many times. The chain is built from TRBV5-1 and TRBJ2-7; 10 bases map to TRBD1. The germline V gene encodes CDR1 SGHRS and CDR2 YFSETQ. The CDR3 is made up of 18 amino acids. Germline trimming cut 3 bases from V and 0 bases from J; bases unmatched to any gene: 12. This CDR3 is CASSWESSGTGASYEQYV. The CDR3 nucleotides are TGCGCCAGCAGCTGGGAATCTTCCGGGACAGGGGCCTCCTACGAGCAGTACGTC.

This clonotype was counted many times. This chain connects TRBV20-1 to TRBJ2-5; 7 nucleotides line up with TRBD2. The CDR3 totals 14 residues. V trimming: 6 bases; J trimming: 2 bases; junction bases outside the gene matches: 9. Looked up from germline, CDR1 is DFQATT and CDR2 is SNEGSKA (reference sequence). CDR3 protein: CSATTSSFQETQYF. The CDR3 DNA sequence: TGCAGTGCCACGACTAGCAGCTTTCAAGAGACCCAGTACTTC.

A few counts support this clonotype. The rearrangement uses TRBV7-8 and TRBJ2-7, with a possible D match to TRBD2 (6 bases). V lost 1 base and J lost 5, with 15 bases in between. Germline CDR1 and CDR2: SGHVS and FQNEAQ. CDR3 size: 15 residues. As DNA, the CDR3 is TGTGCCAGCAGCTTAGAATTGGAGGGATCCCACGAGCAGTACTTC. Translated, it gives CASSLELEGSHEQYF.

This clonotype was seen repeatedly, ten times or more. The chain employs TRBV7-2 and TRBJ2-3; 9 bases are a match to TRBD2. Germline trimming cut 4 bases from V and 5 bases from J; bases unmatched to any gene: 16. This CDR3 is 18 amino acids long. Germline CDR1 is SGHTA and CDR2 is FQGNSA. The CDR3 sequence is CASSSPRRGGGARDTQYF. The CDR3 bases are TGTGCCAGCAGCTCCCCCCGTAGGGGCGGGGGGGCTAGAGATACGCAGTATTTT.